Listed below are T cell receptor beta chains from one sample, sequenced in a study of blood T cell repertoires in COVID-19. The method was immunoSEQ multiplex PCR; TCRdb's version includes in-frame clones alone and lacks a portion of them. The sample records fewer than 400,000 clones, less than 85% being singletons. Sequenced sample: PBMCs or T cells enriched from blood (not recorded which). These receptors all stem from a woman aged 30 to 39 who had been exposed to COVID-19. Each CDR3 is given with its conserved first and last residue. Fields, in order: D gene, clone size, J gene, V gene, CDR3 DNA, CDR3 protein. The D gene is left open where the match is weak. Part of the rows lack a size; the others show once, few, many or a class for expanded clones.

D: TRBD2; size: NA; J: TRBJ2-3; V: TRBV6-5; DNA: TGTGCCAGCAGTTACTCAACGAGCGGGGGGGCATATACGCAGTATTTT; CDR3: CASSYSTSGGAYTQYF
D: NA; size: NA; J: TRBJ2-1; V: TRBV7-2; DNA: TGTGCCAGCCGCAAAGAGGGAAGCTCCTACAATGAGCAGTTCTTC; CDR3: CASRKEGSSYNEQFF
D: NA; size: NA; J: TRBJ1-5; V: TRBV4-1; DNA: TGCGCCAGCAGCCAAAACCGACAGGGCAATCAGCCCCAGCATTTT; CDR3: CASSQNRQGNQPQHF
D: NA; size: NA; J: TRBJ1-5; V: TRBV28; DNA: TGTGCCAGCAGTTTCCCAGGGCAGTCAGAGCATTTT; CDR3: CASSFPGQSEHF
D: TRBD1; size: NA; J: TRBJ2-7; V: TRBV5-1; DNA: TGCGCCAGCAGCTTGGCTACAGGGGTGTTCGACGAGCAGTACTTC; CDR3: CASSLATGVFDEQYF
D: NA; size: NA; J: TRBJ1-1; V: TRBV11-2; DNA: TGTGCCAGCAGCCGTTACGGAACAGGGAAGGGCGTGAACACTGAAGCTTTCTTT; CDR3: CASSRYGTGKGVNTEAFF
D: TRBD1; size: NA; J: TRBJ1-1; V: TRBV7-2; DNA: TGTGCCAGCAGCTTTAGACAGGGAAAGCCGAACACTGAAGCTTTCTTT; CDR3: CASSFRQGKPNTEAFF
D: NA; size: few; J: TRBJ1-2; V: TRBV11-2; DNA: TGTGCCAGCAGCTTAGAGCCGGGCGCCGGGAATGGCTACACCTTC; CDR3: CASSLEPGAGNGYTF
D: TRBD1; size: NA; J: TRBJ1-4; V: TRBV3-1/TRBV3-2; DNA: TGTGCCAGCAGCACATACAGGGGGGAAAAACTGTTTTTT; CDR3: CASSTYRGEKLFF
D: NA; size: NA; J: TRBJ1-1; V: TRBV4-3; DNA: TGCGCCAGCAGCCAAGACCCGACAGGAAGGTCTGAAGCTTTCTTT; CDR3: CASSQDPTGRSEAFF
D: NA; size: few; J: TRBJ2-1; V: TRBV6-5; DNA: TGTGCCAGCAGTTACTCGAGAATCTACAATGAGCAGTTCTTC; CDR3: CASSYSRIYNEQFF
D: NA; size: once; J: TRBJ1-2; V: TRBV4-3; DNA: TGCGCCAGCAGCCAAAACGGTGTTTATGGCTACACCTTC; CDR3: CASSQNGVYGYTF
D: NA; size: NA; J: TRBJ2-1; V: TRBV25-1; DNA: TGTGCCAGCAGTGAATCCAGGGGCACCTCCTACAATGAGCAGTTCTTC; CDR3: CASSESRGTSYNEQFF
D: NA; size: NA; J: TRBJ2-6; V: TRBV6-2/TRBV6-3; DNA: TGTGCCAGCAGTTACGGACTGGGTTCTGGGGCCAACGTCCTGACTTTC; CDR3: CASSYGLGSGANVLTF
D: TRBD1; size: NA; J: TRBJ1-5; V: TRBV3-1/TRBV3-2; DNA: TGTGCCAGCAGCCCCGACAGGGGGAATCAGCCCCAGCATTTT; CDR3: CASSPDRGNQPQHF
D: NA; size: NA; J: TRBJ1-6; V: TRBV3-1/TRBV3-2; DNA: TGTGCCAGCAGCCAAGCCCTATGGACAGAGAATTCACCCCTCCACTTT; CDR3: CASSQALWTENSPLHF
D: TRBD2; size: NA; J: TRBJ2-6; V: TRBV7-3; DNA: TGTGCCAGCAGCTTAATGCGGGGGTCACCTCAGAGCTCTGGGGCCAACGTCCTGACTTTC; CDR3: CASSLMRGSPQSSGANVLTF
D: NA; size: NA; J: TRBJ2-3; V: TRBV7-9; DNA: TGTGCCAGCAGCCCTCCTTCACTAGGCGGGTCCACAGATACGCAGTATTTT; CDR3: CASSPPSLGGSTDTQYF